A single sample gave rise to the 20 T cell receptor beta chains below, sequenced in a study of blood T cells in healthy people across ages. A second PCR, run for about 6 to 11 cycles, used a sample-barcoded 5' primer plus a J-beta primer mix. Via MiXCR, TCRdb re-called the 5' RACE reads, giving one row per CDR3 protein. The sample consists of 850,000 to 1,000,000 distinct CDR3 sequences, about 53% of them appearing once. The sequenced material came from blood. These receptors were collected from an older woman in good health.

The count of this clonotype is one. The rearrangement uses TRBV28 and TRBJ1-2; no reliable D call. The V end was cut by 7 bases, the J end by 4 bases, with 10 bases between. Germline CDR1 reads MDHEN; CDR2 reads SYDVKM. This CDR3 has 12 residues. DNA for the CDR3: TGTGCCAGCACCCAGAGCCCCTATGGCTACACCTTC. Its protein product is CASTQSPYGYTF.

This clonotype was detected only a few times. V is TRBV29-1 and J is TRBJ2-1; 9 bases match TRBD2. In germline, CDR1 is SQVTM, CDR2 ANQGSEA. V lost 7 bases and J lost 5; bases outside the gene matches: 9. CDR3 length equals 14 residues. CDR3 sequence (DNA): TGCAGCGCCTCCCCAGCGGGAGGTGACAATGAGCAGTTCTTC. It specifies CSASPAGGDNEQFF.

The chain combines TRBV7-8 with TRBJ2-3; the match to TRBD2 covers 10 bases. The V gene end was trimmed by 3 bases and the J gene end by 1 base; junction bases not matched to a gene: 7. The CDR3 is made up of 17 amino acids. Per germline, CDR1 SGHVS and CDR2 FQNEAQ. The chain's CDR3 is CASSLTRTSGRTDTQYF. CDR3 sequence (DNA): TGTGCCAGCAGCTTGACGAGGACTAGCGGCCGCACAGATACGCAGTATTTT.

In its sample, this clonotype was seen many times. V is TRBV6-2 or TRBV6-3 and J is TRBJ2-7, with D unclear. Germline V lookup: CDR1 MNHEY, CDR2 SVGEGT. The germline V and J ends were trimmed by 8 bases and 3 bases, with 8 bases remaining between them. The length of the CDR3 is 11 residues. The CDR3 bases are TGTGCCAGCCACGACAACTACGAGCAGTACTTC. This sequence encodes CASHDNYEQYF.

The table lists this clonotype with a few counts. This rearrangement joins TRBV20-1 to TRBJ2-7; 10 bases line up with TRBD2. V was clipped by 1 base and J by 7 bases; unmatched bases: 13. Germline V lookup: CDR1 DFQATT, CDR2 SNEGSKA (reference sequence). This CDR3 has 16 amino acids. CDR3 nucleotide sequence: TGCAGTGCTAGAGGGGCTAGCGGGAGAGGGGGGAATGAGCAGTACTTC. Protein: CSARGASGRGGNEQYF.

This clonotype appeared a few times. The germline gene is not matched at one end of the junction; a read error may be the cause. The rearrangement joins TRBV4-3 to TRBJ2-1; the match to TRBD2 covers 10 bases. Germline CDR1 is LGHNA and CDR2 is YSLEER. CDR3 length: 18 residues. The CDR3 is CASSQDRAAGGPHNEQFF. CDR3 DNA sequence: TGCGCCAGCAGCCAAGATCGGGCAGCGGGAGGGCCTCACAATGAGCAGTTTTTC.

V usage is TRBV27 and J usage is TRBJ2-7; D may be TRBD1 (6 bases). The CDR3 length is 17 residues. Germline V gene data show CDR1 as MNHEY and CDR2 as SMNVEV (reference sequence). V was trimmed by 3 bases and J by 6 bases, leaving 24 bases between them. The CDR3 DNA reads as TGTGCCAGCAGTTTGGCAGGCTTCGGACAGCCCTTCTTCGAGCAGTACTTC. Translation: CASSLAGFGQPFFEQYF.

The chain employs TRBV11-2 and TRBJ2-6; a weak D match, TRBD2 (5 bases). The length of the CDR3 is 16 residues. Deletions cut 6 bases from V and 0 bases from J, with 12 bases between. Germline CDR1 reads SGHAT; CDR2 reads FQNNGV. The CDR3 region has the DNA TGTGCCAGCAGGGAGGTGGCGTTCTCTGGGGCCAACGTCCTGACTTTC. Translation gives CASREVAFSGANVLTF. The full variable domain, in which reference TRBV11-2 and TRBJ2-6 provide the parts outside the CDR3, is EAGVAQSPRYKIIEKRQSVAFWCNPISGHATLYWYQQILGQGPKLLIQFQNNGVVDDSQLPKDRFSAERLKGVDSTLKIQPAKLEDSAVYLCASREVAFSGANVLTFGAGSRLTVL.

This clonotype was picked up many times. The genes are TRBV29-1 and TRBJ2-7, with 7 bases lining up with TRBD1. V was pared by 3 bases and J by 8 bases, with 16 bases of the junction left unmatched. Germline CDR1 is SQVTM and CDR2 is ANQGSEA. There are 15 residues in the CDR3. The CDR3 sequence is CSVEGTETVLRKQYF. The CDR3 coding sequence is TGCAGCGTTGAGGGGACAGAGACAGTCCTACGTAAGCAGTACTTC.

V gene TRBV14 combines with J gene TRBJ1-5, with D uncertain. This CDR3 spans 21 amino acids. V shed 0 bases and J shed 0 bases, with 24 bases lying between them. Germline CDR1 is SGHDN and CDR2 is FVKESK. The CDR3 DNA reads TGTGCCAGCAGCCAAGATCCGGATCGGGCACAGCAACTATATAGCAATCAGCCCCAGCATTTT. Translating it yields CASSQDPDRAQQLYSNQPQHF.

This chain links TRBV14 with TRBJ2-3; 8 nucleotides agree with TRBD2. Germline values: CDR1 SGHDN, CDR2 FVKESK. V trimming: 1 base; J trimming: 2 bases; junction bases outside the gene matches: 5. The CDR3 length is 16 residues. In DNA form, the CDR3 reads TGTGCCAGCAGCCAAGGGAAGCGGGAGACCACAGATACGCAGTATTTT. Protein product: CASSQGKRETTDTQYF.

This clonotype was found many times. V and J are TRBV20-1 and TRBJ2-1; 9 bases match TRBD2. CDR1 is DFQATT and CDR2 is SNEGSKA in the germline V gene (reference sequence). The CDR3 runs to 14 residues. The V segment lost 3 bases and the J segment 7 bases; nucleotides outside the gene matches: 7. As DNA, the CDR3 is TGCAGTGCTAGCGCAGCGGGAGGATATAATGAGCAGTTCTTC. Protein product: CSASAAGGYNEQFF.

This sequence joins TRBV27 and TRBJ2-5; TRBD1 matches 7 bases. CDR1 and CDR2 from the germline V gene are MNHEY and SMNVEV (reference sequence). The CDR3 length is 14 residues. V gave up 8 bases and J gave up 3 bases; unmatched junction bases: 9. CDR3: CASGPTGLEETQYF. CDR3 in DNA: TGTGCCAGCGGCCCGACAGGGTTAGAAGAGACCCAGTACTTC.

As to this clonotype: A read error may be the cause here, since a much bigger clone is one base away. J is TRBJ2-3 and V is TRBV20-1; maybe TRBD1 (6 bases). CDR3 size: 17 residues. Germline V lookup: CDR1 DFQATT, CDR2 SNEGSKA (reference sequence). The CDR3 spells CSASPPAAGVFTNTQYF. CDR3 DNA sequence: TGCAGTGCTTCACCCCCAGCGGCAGGGGTTTTCACAAATACGCAGTATTTT.

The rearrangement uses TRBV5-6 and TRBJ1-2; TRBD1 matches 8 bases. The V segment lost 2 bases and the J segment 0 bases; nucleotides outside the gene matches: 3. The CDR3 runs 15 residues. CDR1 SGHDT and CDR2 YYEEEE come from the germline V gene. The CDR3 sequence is CASSFGTGANYGYTF. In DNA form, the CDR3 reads TGTGCCAGCAGCTTTGGGACAGGAGCTAACTATGGCTACACCTTC.

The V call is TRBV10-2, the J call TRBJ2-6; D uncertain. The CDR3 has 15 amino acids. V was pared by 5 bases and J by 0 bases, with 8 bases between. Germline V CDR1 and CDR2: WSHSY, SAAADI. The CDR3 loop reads CASSNDVSGANVLTF. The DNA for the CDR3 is TGCGCCAGCAGTAATGACGTCTCTGGGGCCAACGTCCTGACTTTC.

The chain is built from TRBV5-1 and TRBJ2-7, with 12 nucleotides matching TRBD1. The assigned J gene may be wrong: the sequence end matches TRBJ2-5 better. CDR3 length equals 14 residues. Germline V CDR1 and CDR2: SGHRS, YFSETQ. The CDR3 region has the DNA TGCGCCAGCAGCGTGGGACAGGGGGCCGAGACCCAGTACTTC. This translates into CASSVGQGAETQYF.

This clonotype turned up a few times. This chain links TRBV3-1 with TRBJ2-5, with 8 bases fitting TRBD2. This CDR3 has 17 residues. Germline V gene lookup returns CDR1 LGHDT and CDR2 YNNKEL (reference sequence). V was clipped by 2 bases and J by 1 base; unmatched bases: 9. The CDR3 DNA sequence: TGTGCCAGCAGCCAATTTGGGGGCGGGGGGATCCAAGAGACCCAGTACTTC. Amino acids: CASSQFGGGGIQETQYF.

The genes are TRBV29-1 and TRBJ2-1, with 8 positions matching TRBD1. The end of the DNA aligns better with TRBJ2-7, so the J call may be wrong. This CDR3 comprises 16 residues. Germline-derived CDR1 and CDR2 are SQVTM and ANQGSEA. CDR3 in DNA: TGCAGCGTGGGAGGTAGGACAGGGTTTTCCTACAATGAGCAGTACTTC. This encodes CSVGGRTGFSYNEQYF.

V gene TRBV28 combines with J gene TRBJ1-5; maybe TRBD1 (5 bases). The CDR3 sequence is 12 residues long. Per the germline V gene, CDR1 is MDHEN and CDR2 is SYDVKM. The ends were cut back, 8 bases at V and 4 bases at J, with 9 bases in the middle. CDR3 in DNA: TGTGCCAGCGGGGGGAGAAATCAGCCCCAGCATTTT. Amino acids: CASGGRNQPQHF.